This entry lists 20 T cell receptor beta chains sequenced from one sample in a study of cytomegalovirus exposure and HLA in healthy donors. PCR employed 60 Vbeta and 13 Jbeta primers. Only in-frame clones appear in the TCRdb table, and some are missing; sequencing was by immunoSEQ multiplex PCR. The sample yields 200,000 to 250,000 clones, 82% seen once. Sample: PBMCs. The origin of the receptors is a woman aged 35 to 49 in good health and CMV-seropositive.

CDR3 in amino acids: CASKLQGADTDTQYF. CDR3 coding DNA: TGTGCCAGCAAACTACAGGGGGCGGACACAGATACGCAGTATTTT. V gene TRBV6-4 combines with J gene TRBJ2-3, with TRBD1 identical over 9 bases. The CDR3 covers 15 residues. Losses at the gene ends were 7 bases for V and 2 bases for J; bases not matched to a gene: 7. From germline, CDR1 is MRHNA and CDR2 SNTAGT.

This chain links TRBV6-1 with TRBJ1-2; TRBD1 matches at 7 bases. Germline V gene data show CDR1 as MNHNS and CDR2 as SASEGT. This CDR3 has 13 amino acids. The J segment lost 8 bases and the V segment lost 4 bases, leaving 7 bases of the junction unmatched. CDR3 region: CASSADRVGGYTF. Here the CDR3 DNA reads TGTGCCAGCAGTGCTGACAGGGTGGGAGGCTACACCTTC.

CDR3 amino acids: CASSQGTDTYGYTF. The CDR3 bases are TGCGCCAGCAGCCAAGGGACAGACACCTATGGCTACACCTTC. The V and J genes are TRBV4-3 and TRBJ1-2, with a possible D match to TRBD1 (6 bases). This CDR3 comprises 14 residues. Germline-derived CDR1 and CDR2 are LGHNA and YSLEER. V lost 1 base, J lost 4 bases, and 10 bases lay in between.

CDR3 protein: CASSLADRGQVEQFF. DNA of the CDR3: TGCGCCAGCAGCTTGGCCGACAGGGGGCAGGTTGAGCAGTTCTTC. The gene calls are TRBV5-1 and TRBJ2-1; 10 bases agree with TRBD1. Germline-derived CDR1 and CDR2 are SGHRS and YFSETQ. The CDR3 is made up of 15 amino acids. V was clipped by 0 bases and J by 9 bases; unmatched bases: 6. Combining the CDR3 with reference TRBV5-1 and TRBJ2-1 gives the whole variable domain KAGVTQTPRYLIKTRGQQVTLSCSPISGHRSVSWYQQTPGQGLQFLFEYFSETQRNKGNFPGRFSGRQFSNSRSEMNVSTLELGDSALYLCASSLADRGQVEQFFGPGTRLTVL.

The chain joins TRBV30 to TRBJ1-2; D unresolved. The CDR3 is made up of 12 amino acids. Trimming removed 3 bases from V and 0 bases from J, with 5 bases in between. Germline-derived CDR1 and CDR2 are GTSNPN and SVGIG (reference sequence). DNA for the CDR3: TGTGCCTGGAGACCAGCTAACTATGGCTACACCTTC. Translation: CAWRPANYGYTF.

V usage is TRBV6-5 and J usage is TRBJ2-5, with TRBD2 identical over 10 bases. The V gene end was trimmed by 2 bases and the J gene end by 2 bases; junction bases not matched to a gene: 5. This CDR3 is 16 amino acids long. The germline V gene has CDR1 MNHEY and CDR2 SVGAGI. For the CDR3, the DNA is TGTGCCAGCAGTTACGGCCTACTAGCGGGGCAAGAGACCCAGTACTTC. This codes for CASSYGLLAGQETQYF.

The chain carries TRBV9 and TRBJ2-5; a weak D match, TRBD2 (7 bases). V was cut by 3 bases and J by 6 bases, with 18 bases left in between. The CDR3 contains 15 residues. Germline V gives CDR1 SGDLS, CDR2 YYNGEE. The chain's CDR3 is CASSAPGGHPQTQYF. The CDR3 DNA sequence: TGTGCCAGCAGCGCCCCGGGGGGCCACCCCCAGACCCAGTACTTC.

This chain links TRBV6-6 with TRBJ2-1, with D perhaps matching TRBD2 (7 bases). Trimming left V 2 bases short and J 5 bases short, with 16 bases between. CDR1 and CDR2 from the germline V gene are MNHNY and SVGAGI (reference sequence). The CDR3 has 16 amino acids. CDR3 sequence: CASSYGRGAGNNEQFF. As DNA, the CDR3 is TGTGCCAGCAGTTACGGACGGGGGGCCGGGAACAATGAGCAGTTCTTC.

The sample holds a few counts of this clone. V gene TRBV6-5 combines with J gene TRBJ1-4; TRBD1 agrees at 7 bases. V shed 6 bases, J shed 7 bases, and the junction held 8 bases outside the gene matches. CDR3 length equals 14 residues. The germline gives CDR1 MNHEY, CDR2 SVGAGI. In DNA, the CDR3 is TGTGCCAGCAGCCGACAGGGTTTTTCTGAAAAACTGTTTTTT. Amino acid sequence: CASSRQGFSEKLFF.

The chain carries TRBV6-5 and TRBJ2-1; tentative D call: TRBD2 (6 bases). The CDR3 is made up of 13 amino acids. Per the germline V gene, CDR1 is MNHEY and CDR2 is SVGAGI. V lost 9 bases, J lost 10 bases, and 19 bases lay in between. The CDR3 protein is CASRLEDGAEQFF. In DNA form, the CDR3 reads TGTGCCAGTAGACTAGAGGACGGAGCCGAGCAGTTCTTC.

The chain joins TRBV5-6 to TRBJ2-1, with TRBD2 matching over 9 bases. The junction had 11 bases not matched to a gene; V was cut back by 3 bases and J by 1 base. In germline, CDR1 is SGHDT, CDR2 YYEEEE. This CDR3 is 18 amino acids long. The CDR3, as DNA: TGTGCCAGCAGCTGGGGGGGTAGCGGGAGTATTTCCTACAATGAGCAGTTCTTC. It yields the protein CASSWGGSGSISYNEQFF.

The chain links TRBV2 to TRBJ2-5, with 7 nucleotides matching TRBD2. J was trimmed by 5 bases and V by 6 bases; bases with no gene match: 6. The CDR3 totals 13 residues. CDR1 and CDR2 (germline): SNHLY, FYNNEI. The CDR3 reads CASRGRGRETQYF. CDR3 nucleotide sequence: TGTGCCAGCAGGGGGAGGGGTAGGGAGACCCAGTACTTC.

This chain uses TRBV4-1 with TRBJ2-5, with 9 bases identical to TRBD1. Germline assignment: CDR1 MGHRA and CDR2 YSYEKL. The CDR3 contains 15 residues. V lost 1 base to trimming and J lost 6 bases; unmatched junction nucleotides: 6. CDR3 sequence reads: CASSQGTGERKTQYF. CDR3 in DNA: TGCGCCAGCAGCCAAGGGACAGGGGAGAGAAAGACCCAGTACTTC.

DNA of the CDR3: TGTGCCAGTAGTTTCGGTGGGGGGGTAAACACTGAAGCTTTCTTT. Encoded protein: CASSFGGGVNTEAFF. The V call is TRBV19, the J call TRBJ1-1, with TRBD1 as a possible D gene (5 bases). The CDR3 contains 15 residues. The germline V gene has CDR1 LNHDA and CDR2 SQIVND (reference sequence). Trimming left V 5 bases short and J 2 bases short, with 15 bases between.

This chain uses TRBV27 with TRBJ2-5, with 8 bases that match TRBD1. The germline V gene has CDR1 MNHEY and CDR2 SMNVEV (reference sequence). V lost 5 bases, J lost 6 bases, and 8 bases stayed unmatched. The CDR3 spans 14 residues. CDR3 bases: TGTGCCAGCAGTCTCTCGACAGGGGAGAAGACCCAGTACTTC. Its translation: CASSLSTGEKTQYF.

This chain joins TRBV14 and TRBJ2-7, with D tentatively TRBD1 (5 bases). The CDR3 sequence is 15 residues long. V was shortened by 1 base and J by 4 bases, with 14 bases between the two germline ends. Germline CDR1 SGHDN, CDR2 FVKESK. CDR3 nucleotide sequence: TGTGCCAGCAGCCAAGGGACGTGGCAGGGATACGAGCAGTACTTC. Protein: CASSQGTWQGYEQYF. Looking up the rest from reference TRBV14 and TRBJ2-7 gives the full variable domain: EAGVTQFPSHSVIEKGQTVTLRCDPISGHDNLYWYRRVMGKEIKFLLHFVKESKQDESGMPNNRFLAERTGGTYSTLKVQPAELEDSGVYFCASSQGTWQGYEQYFGPGTRLTVT.

V usage is TRBV30 and J usage is TRBJ2-5, with TRBD2 matching over 7 bases. The junction had 7 bases not matched to a gene; V was cut back by 3 bases and J by 9 bases. This CDR3 spans 12 amino acids. Looked up from germline, CDR1 is GTSNPN and CDR2 is SVGIG (reference sequence). The CDR3 coding sequence is TGTGCCTGGAGCAGCGGGATTGAGGCCCAGTACTTC. It encodes CAWSSGIEAQYF. The complete variable domain, with remaining parts taken from reference TRBV30 and TRBJ2-5, reads SQTIHQWPATLVQPVGSPLSLECTVEGTSNPNLYWYRQAAGRGLQLLFYSVGIGQISSEVPQNLSASRPQDRQFILSSKKLLLSDSGFYLCAWSSGIEAQYFGPGTRLLVL.

This clone was counted only a few times. J is TRBJ2-2 and V is TRBV9; 8 nucleotides line up with TRBD2. The ends lost 1 base at V and 0 bases at J; junction bases unmatched: 5. From germline, CDR1 is SGDLS and CDR2 YYNGEE. The CDR3 has 17 residues. The CDR3 loop reads CASSVSEREPNTGELFF. The CDR3 DNA reads as TGTGCCAGCAGCGTATCCGAGCGGGAGCCGAACACCGGGGAGCTGTTTTTT.

The V call is TRBV7-2, the J call TRBJ1-2, with D maybe TRBD1 (5 bases). The CDR3 loop spans 16 amino acids. V dropped 5 bases and J dropped 8 bases, with 24 bases sitting between them. Looked up from germline, CDR1 is SGHTA and CDR2 is FQGNSA. The CDR3 sequence: CASSPSRGFGAQGYTF. In nucleotides, the CDR3 is TGTGCCAGCAGCCCCTCTAGGGGTTTTGGGGCACAGGGCTACACCTTC. Combining the CDR3 with reference TRBV7-2 and TRBJ1-2 gives the whole variable domain GAGVSQSPSNKVTEKGKDVELRCDPISGHTALYWYRQSLGQGLEFLIYFQGNSAPDKSGLPSDRFSAERTGGSVSTLTIQRTQQEDSAVYLCASSPSRGFGAQGYTFGSGTRLTVV.

The genes are TRBV7-9 and TRBJ2-2; TRBD2 aligns across 9 bases. J was trimmed by 0 bases and V by 6 bases; bases with no gene match: 5. Germline values: CDR1 SEHNR, CDR2 FQNEAQ (reference sequence). This CDR3 spans 16 amino acids. For the CDR3, the DNA is TGTGCCAGCAGTTCTAGCGGGACAGCGAACACCGGGGAGCTGTTTTTT. Protein product: CASSSSGTANTGELFF.